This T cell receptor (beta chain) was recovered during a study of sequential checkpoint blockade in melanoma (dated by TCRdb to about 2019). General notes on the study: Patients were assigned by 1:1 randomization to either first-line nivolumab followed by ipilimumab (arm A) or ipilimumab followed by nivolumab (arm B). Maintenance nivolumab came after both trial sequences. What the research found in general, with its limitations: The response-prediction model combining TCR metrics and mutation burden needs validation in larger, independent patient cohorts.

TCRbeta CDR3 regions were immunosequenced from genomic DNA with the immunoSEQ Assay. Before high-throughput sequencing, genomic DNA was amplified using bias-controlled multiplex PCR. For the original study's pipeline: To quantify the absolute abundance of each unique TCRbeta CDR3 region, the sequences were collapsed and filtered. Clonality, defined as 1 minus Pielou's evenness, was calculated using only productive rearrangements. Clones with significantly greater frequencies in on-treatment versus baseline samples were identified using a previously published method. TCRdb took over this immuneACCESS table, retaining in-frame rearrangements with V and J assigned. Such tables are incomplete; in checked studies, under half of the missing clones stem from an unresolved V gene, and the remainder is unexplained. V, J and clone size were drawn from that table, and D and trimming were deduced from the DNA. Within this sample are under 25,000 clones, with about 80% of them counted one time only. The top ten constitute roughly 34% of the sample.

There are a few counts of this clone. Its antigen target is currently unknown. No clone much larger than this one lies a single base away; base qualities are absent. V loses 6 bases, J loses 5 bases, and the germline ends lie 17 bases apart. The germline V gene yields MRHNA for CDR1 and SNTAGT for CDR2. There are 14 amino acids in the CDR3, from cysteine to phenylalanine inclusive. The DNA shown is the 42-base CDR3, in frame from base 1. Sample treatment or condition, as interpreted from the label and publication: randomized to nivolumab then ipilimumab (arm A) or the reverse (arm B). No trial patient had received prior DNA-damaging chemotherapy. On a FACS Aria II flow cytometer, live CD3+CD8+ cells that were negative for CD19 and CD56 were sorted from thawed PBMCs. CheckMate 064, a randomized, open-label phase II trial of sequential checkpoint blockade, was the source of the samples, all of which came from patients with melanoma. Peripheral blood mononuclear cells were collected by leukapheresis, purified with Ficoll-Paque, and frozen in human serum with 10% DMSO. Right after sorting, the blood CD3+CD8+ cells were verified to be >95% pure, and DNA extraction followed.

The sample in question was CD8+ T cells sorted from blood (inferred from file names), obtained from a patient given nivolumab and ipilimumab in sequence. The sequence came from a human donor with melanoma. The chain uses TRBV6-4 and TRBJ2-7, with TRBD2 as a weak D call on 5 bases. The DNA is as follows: TGTGCCAGCAGACCGACACTAGGTGTCCACGAGCAGTACTTC. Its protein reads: CASRPTLGVHEQYF.